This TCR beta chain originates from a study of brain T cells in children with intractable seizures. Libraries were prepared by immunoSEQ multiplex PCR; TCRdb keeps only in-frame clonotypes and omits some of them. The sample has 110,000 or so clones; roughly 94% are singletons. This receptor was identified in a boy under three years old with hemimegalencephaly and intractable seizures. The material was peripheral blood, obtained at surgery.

The CDR3 spells CASSQDSGPYLKQYF. The CDR3 coding sequence is TGCGCCAGCAGCCAAGATTCAGGGCCCTACTTGAAGCAGTACTTC. The rearrangement links TRBV4-1 to TRBJ2-7; weak D call: TRBD1 (5 bases). CDR3 length: 15 amino acids. The germline CDR1 and CDR2 sequences are MGHRA and YSYEKL. Trimming removed 0 bases from V and 8 bases from J, with 17 bases in between.